These T cell receptor beta chains were read from a single sample in a study of cytomegalovirus exposure and HLA in healthy donors. Sequenced by immunoSEQ multiplex PCR; TCRdb stores in-frame clones only, minus some. This sample has some 130,000 clones, with over 60% found just once. The specimen was PBMCs. The receptor source for this set is a human donor in good health. Each CDR3 is given with its conserved first and last residue. The D gene is left open where the match is weak. Not every row has a clone size; where given, it reads once, few, many or a size class.

size | J | V | D | CDR3 | DNA
. | TRBJ1-5 | TRBV5-6 | . | CASSFPDSLNSNQPQHF | TGTGCCAGCAGCTTTCCGGACAGCCTGAATAGCAATCAGCCCCAGCATTTT
. | TRBJ2-7 | TRBV7-6 | . | CASSPGTISYEQYF | TGTGCCAGCAGCCCCGGGACAATCTCCTACGAGCAGTACTTC
. | TRBJ1-4 | TRBV18 | . | CASSPPVGRGEKLFF | TGTGCCAGCTCACCACCGGTGGGGCGCGGTGAAAAACTGTTTTTT
. | TRBJ2-1 | TRBV4-2 | TRBD2 | CASSQVSGTSGGARSYNEQFF | TGTGCCAGCAGCCAAGTCTCGGGGACTAGCGGGGGGGCGCGAAGCTACAATGAGCAGTTCTTC
few | TRBJ1-3 | TRBV11-3 | TRBD1 | CASSPGGAGGNTIYF | TGTGCCAGCAGCCCAGGGGGCGCAGGCGGAAACACCATATATTTT
. | TRBJ2-6 | TRBV16 | . | CASSPPLPLIAGANVLTF | TGTGCCAGCAGCCCCCCCTTGCCACTTATCGCCGGGGCCAACGTCCTGACTTTC
. | TRBJ2-5 | TRBV6-1 | . | CASSEGRVLETQYF | TGTGCCAGCAGCGAGGGTCGGGTGTTGGAGACCCAGTACTTC
. | TRBJ1-5 | TRBV7-2 | TRBD1 | CASSAMGQGLEPQHF | TGTGCCAGCAGCGCGATGGGACAGGGGTTGGAGCCCCAGCATTTT
. | TRBJ2-1 | TRBV28 | TRBD2 | CASSLGSGSYNEQFF | TGTGCCAGCAGTTTAGGTAGCGGGAGCTACAATGAGCAGTTCTTC
few | TRBJ2-6 | TRBV5-6 | . | CASSPKRKLSSGANVLTF | TGTGCCAGCAGCCCAAAGAGGAAATTAAGCTCTGGGGCCAACGTCCTGACTTTC
. | TRBJ2-1 | TRBV13 | TRBD2 | CASSRGLAGGPPQYNEQFF | TGTGCCAGCAGCCGCGGACTAGCGGGAGGGCCCCCCCAATACAATGAGCAGTTCTTC
. | TRBJ2-3 | TRBV7-6 | . | CASSLGSGTDTQYF | TGTGCCAGCAGCTTGGGTAGCGGCACAGATACGCAGTATTTT
. | TRBJ1-4 | TRBV5-1 | . | CASRGEKLFF | TGCGCCAGCAGGGGCGAAAAACTGTTTTTT
. | TRBJ2-1 | TRBV19 | . | CASSTLTGEQFF | TGTGCCAGTAGTACGCTAACGGGTGAGCAGTTCTTC
few | TRBJ2-5 | TRBV5-1 | TRBD2 | CASSRIRGGGQETQYF | TGCGCCAGCAGCCGGATCCGGGGGGGAGGGCAAGAGACCCAGTACTTC
. | TRBJ2-5 | TRBV4-1 | . | CASSRDFIGTQYF | TGCGCCAGCAGCCGGGACTTTATAGGGACCCAGTACTTC
. | TRBJ2-6 | TRBV9 | TRBD2 | CASRPSAGVIGANVLTF | TGTGCCAGCAGGCCTTCTGCGGGAGTTATTGGGGCCAACGTCCTGACTTTC
. | TRBJ2-5 | TRBV27 | . | CASSLMEGSGETQYF | TGTGCCAGCAGTTTAATGGAGGGGAGTGGTGAGACCCAGTACTTC
. | TRBJ2-2 | TRBV7-9 | TRBD2 | CASRLSSLAGGVTGELFF | TGTGCCAGCAGGCTTTCCTCCCTAGCGGGAGGGGTCACCGGGGAGCTGTTTTTT
. | TRBJ1-1 | TRBV4-3 | TRBD1 | CASSQDVDRGLNTEAFF | TGCGCCAGCAGCCAAGATGTGGACAGGGGGCTGAACACTGAAGCTTTCTTT
. | TRBJ2-7 | TRBV15 | . | CATSGGEVSEQYF | TGTGCCACCAGCGGGGGCGAAGTCTCCGAGCAGTACTTC
. | TRBJ1-6 | TRBV18 | . | CASSPPALSPLHF | TGTGCCAGCTCACCACCGGCCCTCTCACCCCTCCACTTT